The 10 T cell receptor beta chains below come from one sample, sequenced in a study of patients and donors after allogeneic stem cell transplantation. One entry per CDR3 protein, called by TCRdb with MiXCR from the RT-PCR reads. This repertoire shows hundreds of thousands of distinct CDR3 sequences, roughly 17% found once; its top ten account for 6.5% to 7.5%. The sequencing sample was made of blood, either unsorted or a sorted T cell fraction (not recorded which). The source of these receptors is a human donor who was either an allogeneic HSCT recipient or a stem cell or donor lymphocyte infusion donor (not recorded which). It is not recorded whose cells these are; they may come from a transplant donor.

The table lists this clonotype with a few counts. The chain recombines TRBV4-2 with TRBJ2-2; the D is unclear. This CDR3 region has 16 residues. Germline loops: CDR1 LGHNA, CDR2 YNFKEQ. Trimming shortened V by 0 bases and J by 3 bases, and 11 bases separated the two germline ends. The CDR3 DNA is TGTGCCAGCAGCCAAGAACCGTGGTTGGACACCGGGGAGCTGTTTTTT. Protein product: CASSQEPWLDTGELFF.

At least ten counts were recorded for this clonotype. The CDR3 protein is CASHGGYGYTF. DNA of the CDR3: TGCGCCAGCCACGGGGGTTATGGCTACACCTTC. This chain connects TRBV5-1 to TRBJ1-2, with D perhaps TRBD1 (5 bases). The V end was cut by 7 bases, the J end by 5 bases, with 9 bases between. CDR3 length: 11 residues. CDR1 and CDR2 from the germline V gene are SGHRS and YFSETQ.

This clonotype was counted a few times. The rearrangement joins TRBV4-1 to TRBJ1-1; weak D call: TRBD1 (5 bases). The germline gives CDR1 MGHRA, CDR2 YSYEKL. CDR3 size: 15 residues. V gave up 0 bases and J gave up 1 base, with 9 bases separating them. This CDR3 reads CASSQEYRWNTEAFF. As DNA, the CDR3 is TGCGCCAGCAGCCAAGAATACAGGTGGAACACTGAAGCTTTCTTT.

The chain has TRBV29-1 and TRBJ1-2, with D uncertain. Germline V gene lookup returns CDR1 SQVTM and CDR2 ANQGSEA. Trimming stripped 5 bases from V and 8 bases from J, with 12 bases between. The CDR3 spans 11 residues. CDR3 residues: CSVMQARGYTF. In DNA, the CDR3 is TGCAGCGTTATGCAGGCGCGGGGCTACACCTTC.

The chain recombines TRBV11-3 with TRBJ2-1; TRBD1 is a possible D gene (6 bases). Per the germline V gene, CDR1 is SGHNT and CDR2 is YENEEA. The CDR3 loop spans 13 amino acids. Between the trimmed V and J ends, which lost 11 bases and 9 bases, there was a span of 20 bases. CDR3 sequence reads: CASRDTLVVEQFF. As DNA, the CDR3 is TGTGCCTCCCGGGACACCCTAGTCGTTGAGCAGTTCTTC. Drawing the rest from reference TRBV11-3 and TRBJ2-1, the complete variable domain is EAGVVQSPRYKIIEKKQPVAFWCNPISGHNTLYWYLQNLGQGPELLIRYENEEAVDDSQLPKDRFSAERLKGVDSTLKIQPAELGDSAVYLCASRDTLVVEQFFGPGTRLTVL.

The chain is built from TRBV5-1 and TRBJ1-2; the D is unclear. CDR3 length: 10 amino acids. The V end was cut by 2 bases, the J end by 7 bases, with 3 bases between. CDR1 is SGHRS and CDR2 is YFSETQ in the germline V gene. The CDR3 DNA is TGCGCCAGCAGCTTTTTTGGCTACACCTTC. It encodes CASSFFGYTF.

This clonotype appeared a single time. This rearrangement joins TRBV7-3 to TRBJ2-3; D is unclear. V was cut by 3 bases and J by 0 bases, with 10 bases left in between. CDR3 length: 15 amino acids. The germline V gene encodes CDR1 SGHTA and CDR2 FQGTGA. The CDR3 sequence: CASSFSSTSTDTQYF. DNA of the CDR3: TGTGCCAGCAGCTTCAGCTCGACTAGCACAGATACGCAGTATTTT. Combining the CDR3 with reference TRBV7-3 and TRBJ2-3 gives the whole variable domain GAGVSQTPSNKVTEKGKYVELRCDPISGHTALYWYRQSLGQGPEFLIYFQGTGAADDSGLPNDRFFAVRPEGSVSTLKIQRTERGDSAVYLCASSFSSTSTDTQYFGPGTRLTVL.

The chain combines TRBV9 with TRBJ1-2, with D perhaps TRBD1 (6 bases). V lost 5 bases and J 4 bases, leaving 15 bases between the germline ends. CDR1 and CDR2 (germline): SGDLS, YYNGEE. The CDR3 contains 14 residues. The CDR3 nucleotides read TGTGCCAGCAGATCCCAACAGGGCTCCTATGGCTACACCTTC. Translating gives CASRSQQGSYGYTF. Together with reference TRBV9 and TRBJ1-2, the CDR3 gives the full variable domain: DSGVTQTPKHLITATGQRVTLRCSPRSGDLSVYWYQQSLDQGLQFLIQYYNGEERAKGNILERFSAQQFPDLHSELNLSSLELGDSALYFCASRSQQGSYGYTFGSGTRLTVV.

The CDR3 here is CASSQTRTYEQYF. CDR3 DNA: TGTGCCAGCAGCCAGACTAGGACCTACGAGCAGTACTTC. The chain combines TRBV3-1 with TRBJ2-7; the D gene is possibly TRBD2 (6 bases). With 3 bases removed from V and 2 bases from J, the gap between germline ends came to 8 bases. In germline, CDR1 is LGHDT, CDR2 YNNKEL (reference sequence). CDR3 length: 13 amino acids.

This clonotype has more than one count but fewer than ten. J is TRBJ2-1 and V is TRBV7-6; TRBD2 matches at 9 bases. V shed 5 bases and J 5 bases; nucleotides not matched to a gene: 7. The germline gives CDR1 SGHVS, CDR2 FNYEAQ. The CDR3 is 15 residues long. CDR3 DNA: TGTGCCAGCAGCGGGACTAGCCTAGCGGACAATGAGCAGTTCTTC. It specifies CASSGTSLADNEQFF.